This T cell receptor beta chain was documented in a study of CD8 T cells in Susac syndrome. Random hexamers served to reverse transcribe roughly 0.5 to 1 ug RNA. Coverage of TCR beta CDR3 amplification by immunoSEQ multiplex PCR extended to 54 Vbeta and 13 Jbeta. MiXCR was run by TCRdb on the immunoSEQ multiplex PCR reads, yielding one entry per CDR3 protein. The table lists 200,000 or so distinct CDR3 sequences, roughly nine tenths of them singletons. The CDR3 sequence is 12 residues long. V lost 5 bases, J lost 3 bases, and 10 bases lay in between. The V gene's germline CDR1 is SQVTM and CDR2 ANQGSEA. Sequencing targeted TCR beta in blood CD8+ and CD4+ T cells. CD8+ and CD4+ T cells were negatively isolated; TEMRA cells were FACS-enriched.

The genes are TRBV29-1 and TRBJ1-1; D call uncertain. Sequences were obtained from CD8+ T cells from PBMCs. The receptor was isolated from a human donor with multiple sclerosis. The CDR3 DNA sequence: TGCAGCGTTTGGGGAACGGACACTGAAGCTTTCTTT. This codes for CSVWGTDTEAFF.